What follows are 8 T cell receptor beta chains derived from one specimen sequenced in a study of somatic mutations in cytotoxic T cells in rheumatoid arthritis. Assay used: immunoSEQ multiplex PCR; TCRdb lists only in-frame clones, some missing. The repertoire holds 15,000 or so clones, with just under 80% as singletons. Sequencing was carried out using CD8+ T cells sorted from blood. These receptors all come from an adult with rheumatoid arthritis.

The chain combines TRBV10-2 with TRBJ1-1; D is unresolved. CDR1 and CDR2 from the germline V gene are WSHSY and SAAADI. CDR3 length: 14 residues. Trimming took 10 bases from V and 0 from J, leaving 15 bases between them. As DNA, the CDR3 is TGCGCCACCAACAATGGCGGTCTGAACACTGAAGCTTTCTTT. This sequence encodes CATNNGGLNTEAFF.

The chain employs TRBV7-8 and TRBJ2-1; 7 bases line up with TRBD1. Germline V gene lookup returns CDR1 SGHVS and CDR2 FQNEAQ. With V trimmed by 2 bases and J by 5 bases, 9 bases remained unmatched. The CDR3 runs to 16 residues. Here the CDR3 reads CASSLQTGLGNNEQFF. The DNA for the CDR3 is TGTGCCAGCAGCTTACAGACAGGGCTCGGCAACAATGAGCAGTTCTTC.

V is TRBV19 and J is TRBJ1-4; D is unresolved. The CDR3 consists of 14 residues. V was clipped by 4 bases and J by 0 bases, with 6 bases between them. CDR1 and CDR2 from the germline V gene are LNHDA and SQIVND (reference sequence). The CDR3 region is CASSTAATNEKLFF. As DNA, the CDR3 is TGTGCCAGTAGTACAGCTGCAACTAATGAAAAACTGTTTTTT.

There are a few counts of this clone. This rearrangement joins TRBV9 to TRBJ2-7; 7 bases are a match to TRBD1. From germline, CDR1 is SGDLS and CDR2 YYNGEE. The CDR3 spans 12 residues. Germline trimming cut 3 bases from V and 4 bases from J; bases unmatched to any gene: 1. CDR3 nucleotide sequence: TGTGCCAGCAGCGCGACAGGGTACGAGCAGTACTTC. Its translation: CASSATGYEQYF. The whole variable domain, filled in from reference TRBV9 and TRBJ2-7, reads DSGVTQTPKHLITATGQRVTLRCSPRSGDLSVYWYQQSLDQGLQFLIQYYNGEERAKGNILERFSAQQFPDLHSELNLSSLELGDSALYFCASSATGYEQYFGPGTRLTVT.

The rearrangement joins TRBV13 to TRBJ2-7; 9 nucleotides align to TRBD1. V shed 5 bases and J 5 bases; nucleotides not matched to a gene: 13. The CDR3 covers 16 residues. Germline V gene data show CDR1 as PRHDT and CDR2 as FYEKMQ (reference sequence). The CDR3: CASSRGVGTGRDEQYF. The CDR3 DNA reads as TGTGCCAGCAGCCGCGGGGTGGGGACAGGGAGAGACGAGCAGTACTTC.

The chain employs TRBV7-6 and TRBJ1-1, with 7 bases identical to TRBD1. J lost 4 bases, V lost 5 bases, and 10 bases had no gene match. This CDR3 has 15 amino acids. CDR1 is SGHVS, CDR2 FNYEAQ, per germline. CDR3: CASSPGQDGGTEAFF. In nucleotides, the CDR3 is TGTGCCAGCAGCCCAGGACAGGATGGGGGCACTGAAGCTTTCTTT.

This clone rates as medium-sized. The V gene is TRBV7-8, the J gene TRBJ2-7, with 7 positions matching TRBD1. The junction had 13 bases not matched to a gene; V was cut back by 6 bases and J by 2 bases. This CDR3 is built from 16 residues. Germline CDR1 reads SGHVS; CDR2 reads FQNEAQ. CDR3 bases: TGTGCCAGCAGTCTAGGGACCCGGGACAGCGCCTACGAGCAGTACTTC. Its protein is CASSLGTRDSAYEQYF.

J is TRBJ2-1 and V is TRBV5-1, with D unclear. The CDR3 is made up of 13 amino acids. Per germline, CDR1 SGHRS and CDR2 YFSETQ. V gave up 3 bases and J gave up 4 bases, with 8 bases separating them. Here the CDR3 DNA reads TGCGCCAGCAGCTCCTCGGCATACAATGAGCAGTTCTTC. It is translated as CASSSSAYNEQFF.